Reported below is one T cell receptor (beta chain). The data were obtained in a study of T cells in Graves' hyperthyroidism and ophthalmopathy. TCR beta CDR3 sequences were amplified from RNA transcripts. Carried out on the TCR CDR3, a first-round RT-PCR used the HTBI primer set. One entry per CDR3 protein, called by TCRdb with MiXCR from the multiplex PCR reads. The data contain around 290,000 distinct CDR3 sequences, 10% to 15% of them singletons. The sequence derives from a woman in her thirties with Graves' hyperthyroidism that later progressed to Graves' ophthalmopathy. Sequenced sample: blood.

The CDR3 DNA is TGTGCCAGCAGCCCCGGGACGGCTCATGTCGGGGAGCTGTTTTTT. Protein product: CASSPGTAHVGELFF. This rearrangement joins TRBV6-2 or TRBV6-3 to TRBJ2-2; D possibly matches TRBD1 or TRBD2 (5 bases each). The germline CDR1 and CDR2 sequences are MNHEY and SVGEGT. The CDR3 has 15 residues. V lost 6 bases, J lost 7 bases, and 18 bases lay in between.